One sample yielded the 10 T cell receptor beta chains listed below, sequenced in a study of blood T cell repertoires in COVID-19. The table came from immunoSEQ multiplex PCR; TCRdb's copy has only in-frame clones and leaves some out. The sample yields a few hundred thousand clones, more than 75% seen once. Sequencing used peripheral blood. The receptors were gathered from a woman between 45 and 60 years old with acute or convalescent COVID-19.

The chain is built from TRBV18 and TRBJ1-4, with D unresolved. V lost 1 base to trimming and J lost 3 bases, with 12 bases between them. The CDR3 covers 16 residues. Looked up from germline, CDR1 is KGHSH and CDR2 is LQKENI. The CDR3 loop is CASSPLPVASNEKLFF. The CDR3 DNA reads TGTGCCAGCTCACCACTCCCAGTTGCTTCTAATGAAAAACTGTTTTTT.

The chain couples TRBV12-3 or TRBV12-4 to TRBJ1-4; D might be TRBD1 (5 bases). Trimming pared 3 bases from V and 8 bases from J, leaving 10 bases between. The CDR3 is made up of 13 amino acids. In DNA form, the CDR3 reads TGTGCCAGCAGTTTGGGGGAGGGCGAAAAACTGTTTTTT. Amino acids: CASSLGEGEKLFF.

V and J are TRBV28 and TRBJ1-1; D might be TRBD1 (5 bases). Germline CDR1 reads MDHEN; CDR2 reads SYDVKM. The CDR3 consists of 15 residues. V lost 2 bases and J 2 bases, leaving 12 bases between the germline ends. The CDR3 reads CASSLGGAGNTEAFF. The CDR3 bases are TGTGCCAGCAGTTTAGGAGGGGCCGGCAACACTGAAGCTTTCTTT.

The rearrangement links TRBV7-3 to TRBJ1-2; 11 bases line up with TRBD1. The CDR3 is 15 residues long. V trimming: 4 bases; J trimming: 3 bases; junction bases outside the gene matches: 4. The germline V gene has CDR1 SGHTA and CDR2 FQGTGA. The DNA for the CDR3 is TGTGCCAGCAGCTCTGGACAGGGGGCAGACTATGGCTACACCTTC. Its protein is CASSSGQGADYGYTF.

This chain links TRBV6-5 with TRBJ2-2, with D possibly TRBD2 on 5 matching bases. CDR3 length: 14 residues. CDR1 MNHEY and CDR2 SVGAGI come from the germline V gene. The V and J ends lost 7 bases and 0 bases respectively, with 9 bases between them. The CDR3 reads CASNDYSNTGELFF. The CDR3 DNA sequence: TGTGCCAGCAACGACTACTCGAACACCGGGGAGCTGTTTTTT.

DNA of the CDR3: TGTGCCAGCAGACCCCCGGGGATCAACTATAATTCACCCCTCCACTTT. It codes for CASRPPGINYNSPLHF. This rearrangement joins TRBV28 to TRBJ1-6; no clear D gene. Trimming pared 6 bases from V and 3 bases from J, leaving 15 bases between. CDR1 is MDHEN, CDR2 SYDVKM, per germline. The CDR3 has 16 residues.

The rearrangement uses TRBV11-2 and TRBJ1-5; TRBD1 matches at 10 bases. V lost 3 bases, J lost 2 bases, and 4 bases stayed unmatched. The CDR3 totals 16 residues. Germline CDR1 is SGHAT and CDR2 is FQNNGV. The CDR3 DNA follows: TGTGCCAGCAGCTTCCTCGGGACAGGGGGCAATCAGCCCCAGCATTTT. Protein product: CASSFLGTGGNQPQHF.

The chain links TRBV5-1 to TRBJ2-7, with TRBD1 as a possible D gene (7 bases). Trimming took 9 bases from V and 0 from J, leaving 19 bases between them. Per germline, CDR1 SGHRS and CDR2 YFSETQ. The CDR3 runs to 15 residues. The CDR3 coding sequence is TGCGCCACCCCGGTTCAGGGGGGACCCTCCTACGAGCAGTACTTC. This translates into CATPVQGGPSYEQYF.

The chain joins TRBV12-3 or TRBV12-4 to TRBJ1-2; D remains ambiguous. The V end was cut by 0 bases, the J end by 6 bases, with 5 bases between. The CDR3 has 12 residues. The CDR3 sequence: CASSLAGDGYTF. The CDR3 coding sequence is TGTGCCAGCAGTTTAGCCGGGGATGGCTACACCTTC.

The rearrangement uses TRBV12-3 or TRBV12-4 and TRBJ1-4, with 9 bases aligning to TRBD1. The CDR3 spans 13 residues. J lost 8 bases, V lost 7 bases, and 5 bases had no gene match. CDR3 residues: CASTRTGEEKLFF. As DNA, the CDR3 is TGTGCCAGCACTCGGACAGGGGAAGAAAAACTGTTTTTT.